The subject of this entry is one T cell receptor (beta chain). This entry comes from a study of OX40 agonist ivuxolimab in advanced cancers. The data were produced by immunoSEQ multiplex PCR, yet TCRdb's version contains in-frame clones alone and is incomplete. This sample has under 65,000 clones; approximately 90% occur once, and the top ten carry 0.35% to 0.55%. The CDR3 is made up of 16 amino acids. V dropped 3 bases and J dropped 5 bases, with 20 bases sitting between them. Germline V lookup: CDR1 WSHSY, CDR2 SAAADI. Sequenced material: CD4+ or CD8+ T cells sorted from blood, taken in a trial of the OX40 agonist ivuxolimab. This receptor was identified in an adult with an advanced solid tumor such as melanoma, head and neck, liver or kidney cancer. This rearrangement joins TRBV10-2 to TRBJ2-7; possibly TRBD2 for D (6 bases). Written as DNA, the CDR3 is TGCGCCAGCAGTGAAATCCGGGACTCGAACCCCCACGAGCAGTACTTC. Amino acid sequence: CASSEIRDSNPHEQYF.